This T cell receptor beta chain was retrieved from a study of Ad26.COV2.S vaccination and SARS-CoV-2 variants. The germline V gene has CDR1 SGHTA and CDR2 FQGNSA. The V gene lost 6 bases and the J gene lost 0 bases, with 2 bases spanning the gap. The CDR3 consists of 11 residues. Clones were sequenced by immunoSEQ multiplex PCR, and TCRdb holds only the in-frame ones, with some missing. Of fewer than 500,000 clones in the sample, roughly nine tenths were seen once. Treatment noted: approximately 18 received Ad26.COV2.S at low or high dose, single or two shots; about 5 received placebo; per-sample allocation not given. On day 63 after the first injection, vaccine and placebo recipients gave samples.

Specimen: peripheral blood, collected in a trial of Ad26.COV2.S vaccine versus placebo. The receptor was derived from a person aged 18-65 years who received the Ad26.COV2.S COVID-19 vaccine or a placebo. The chain combines TRBV7-2 with TRBJ2-5; D unresolved. CDR3 sequence reads: CASRYQETQYF. The CDR3 DNA follows: TGTGCCAGCAGATACCAAGAGACCCAGTACTTC.